The entry that follows covers one TCR beta chain sequence. The data are from a study of shared T cell receptors in the human thymus. TCRdb's table, derived via immunoSEQ multiplex PCR, lists solely in-frame clones and lacks some. The repertoire holds fewer than 700,000 clones, with around 89% as singletons. Trimming stripped 7 bases from V and 5 bases from J, with 33 bases between. This CDR3 spans 19 amino acids. Germline values: CDR1 SQVTM, CDR2 ANQGSEA. These data are also associated with another study on human thymus T cells. Turning to that study: It was from resections taken during corrective heart surgery that the thymus tissue came. Use of V and J genes seemed skewed within the thymic and blood repertoires. Related research described strongly overlapping thymic repertoires in unrelated people.

The chain uses TRBV29-1 and TRBJ2-1, with D perhaps assigned TRBD1 or TRBD2 (9 bases each). Sequencing input: thymocytes. This sequence originates from a boy younger than two with a congenital heart defect. CDR3 amino acids: CSANVGDREAQRGDNEQFF. CDR3 coding DNA: TGCAGCGCTAACGTAGGGGACAGGGAGGCTCAGCGGGGGGACAATGAGCAGTTCTTC.